The 28 T cell receptor beta chains below come from one sample, sequenced in a study of chemoradiotherapy in HPV16-positive cancers. The protocol was immunoSEQ multiplex PCR, while the TCRdb copy is restricted to in-frame clones and leaves out a portion. The data contain 5,000 to 6,500 clones, around 84% of them singletons. The biological material was taken from a patient who underwent chemoradiotherapy. The receptors were gathered from a human donor with HPV-associated anogenital cancer.

This clone was found a few times. The chain carries TRBV27 and TRBJ1-5; no reliable D call. The germline V gene encodes CDR1 MNHEY and CDR2 SMNVEV (reference sequence). Trimming took off 2 bases at V and 3 bases at J, with 8 bases between the two ends. This CDR3 has 14 amino acids. The CDR3 loop is CASSLRQDNQPQHF. DNA for the CDR3: TGTGCCAGCAGTTTACGGCAGGACAATCAGCCCCAGCATTTT.

This chain links TRBV2 with TRBJ1-2; 7 nucleotides match TRBD1. Losses at the gene ends were 11 bases for V and 1 base for J; bases not matched to a gene: 4. CDR1 and CDR2 from the germline V gene are SNHLY and FYNNEI. CDR3 length: 12 residues. CDR3 protein: CAGTADNYGYTF. The CDR3, as DNA: TGTGCCGGGACAGCCGATAACTATGGCTACACCTTC.

The rearrangement uses TRBV6-5 and TRBJ2-3; no clear D. In germline, CDR1 is MNHEY, CDR2 SVGAGI. Trimming removed 2 bases at V and 0 bases at J, with 9 bases between. This CDR3 has 15 amino acids. Written as DNA, the CDR3 is TGTGCCAGCAGTTACAGGACCCGTAGCACAGATACGCAGTATTTT. Translating gives CASSYRTRSTDTQYF.

The CDR3 loop is CACPGTSGYEQFF. Here the CDR3 DNA reads TGTGCCTGCCCCGGGACTAGCGGCTATGAGCAGTTCTTC. The rearrangement links TRBV30 to TRBJ2-1; 11 nucleotides match TRBD2. The J segment lost 8 bases and the V segment lost 6 bases, leaving 6 bases of the junction unmatched. From germline, CDR1 is GTSNPN and CDR2 SVGIG (reference sequence). This CDR3 has 13 amino acids.

The genes are TRBV6-5 and TRBJ1-4, with 8 bases fitting TRBD1. This CDR3 spans 14 amino acids. In germline, CDR1 is MNHEY, CDR2 SVGAGI. V lost 2 bases to trimming and J lost 10 bases; unmatched junction nucleotides: 6. The CDR3 nucleotides read TGTGCCAGCAGTTACAGCAGGGGGCCGGGAAAACTGTTTTTT. It translates to CASSYSRGPGKLFF.

The chain has TRBV5-4 and TRBJ1-2; D is ambiguous. V shed 0 bases and J shed 6 bases, with 12 bases lying between them. CDR3 size: 14 residues. The V gene's germline CDR1 is SGHNT and CDR2 YYREEE (reference sequence). CDR3 coding DNA: TGTGCCAGCAGCTTGGAACCGCACAGCGATGGCTACACCTTC. Its translation is CASSLEPHSDGYTF.

This clone was seen a single time. CDR3 coding DNA: TGTGCCAGCAGCGTTGGGACGTTAACTAATGAAAAACTGTTTTTT. Its translation is CASSVGTLTNEKLFF. The rearrangement links TRBV9 to TRBJ1-4; maybe TRBD1 (5 bases). The CDR3 sequence is 15 residues long. Germline assignment: CDR1 SGDLS and CDR2 YYNGEE. Trimming took 2 bases from V and 1 from J, leaving 9 bases between them.

The V call is TRBV5-6, the J call TRBJ1-1; no firm D call. Germline V gives CDR1 SGHDT, CDR2 YYEEEE. Trimming took 2 bases from V and 2 from J, leaving 13 bases between them. This CDR3 is 15 amino acids long. CDR3 protein: CASSFDGPINTEAFF. In DNA, the CDR3 is TGTGCCAGCAGCTTCGATGGACCGATTAACACTGAAGCTTTCTTT.

The table lists this clone with a count of one. The chain employs TRBV5-1 and TRBJ1-1, with D perhaps TRBD1 (5 bases). The V end was cut by 0 bases, the J end by 3 bases, with 12 bases between. This CDR3 spans 15 amino acids. Per the germline V gene, CDR1 is SGHRS and CDR2 is YFSETQ. This CDR3 reads CASSLVGDVDTEAFF. The CDR3 bases are TGCGCCAGCAGCTTGGTGGGGGATGTGGACACTGAAGCTTTCTTT.

This rearrangement joins TRBV11-2 to TRBJ2-7; D is ambiguous. This CDR3 comprises 13 residues. V was shortened by 3 bases and J by 0 bases, with 6 bases between the two germline ends. Germline loops: CDR1 SGHAT, CDR2 FQNNGV. CDR3 region: CASSLENSYEQYF. Here the CDR3 DNA reads TGTGCCAGCAGCTTGGAGAACTCCTACGAGCAGTACTTC.

There are a few counts of this clone. This chain uses TRBV4-1 with TRBJ2-3; no reliable D call. The V gene's germline CDR1 is MGHRA and CDR2 YSYEKL. The CDR3 runs to 15 residues. V was shortened by 4 bases and J by 3 bases, with 14 bases between the two germline ends. CDR3 DNA sequence: TGCGCCAGCAGCCCTTTGAGAGTGAGAACAGATACGCAGTATTTT. This gives the protein CASSPLRVRTDTQYF.

The V and J genes are TRBV9 and TRBJ2-7; D is uncertain. CDR1 and CDR2 (germline): SGDLS, YYNGEE. This CDR3 has 13 amino acids. Trimming stripped 0 bases from V and 3 bases from J, with 7 bases between. CDR3 sequence (DNA): TGTGCCAGCAGCGTAGCCCTCGGCTACGAGCAGTACTTC. This translates into CASSVALGYEQYF.

This clone was seen a single time. The chain joins TRBV7-2 to TRBJ2-5, with D possibly called TRBD1 or TRBD2 (6 bases each). CDR3 length: 15 amino acids. Trimming shortened V by 1 base and J by 5 bases, and 14 bases separated the two germline ends. Germline lookup yields CDR1 SGHTA and CDR2 FQGNSA. The DNA of the CDR3 is TGTGCCAGCAGCTTAGTCCGGGGGCTGGGGGAGACCCAGTACTTC. Its protein is CASSLVRGLGETQYF. The variable domain in full, completed from reference TRBV7-2 and TRBJ2-5, reads GAGVSQSPSNKVTEKGKDVELRCDPISGHTALYWYRQSLGQGLEFLIYFQGNSAPDKSGLPSDRFSAERTGGSVSTLTIQRTQQEDSAVYLCASSLVRGLGETQYFGPGTRLLVL.

This clone was detected a few times. The chain links TRBV18 to TRBJ1-6; D not resolved. Germline loops: CDR1 KGHSH, CDR2 LQKENI. The CDR3 loop spans 16 amino acids. Trimming pared 6 bases from V and 5 bases from J, leaving 17 bases between. CDR3 coding DNA: TGTGCCAGCTCCCCGGACGGAGCGTTCCATAATTCACCCCTCCACTTT. This sequence encodes CASSPDGAFHNSPLHF.

The V and J genes are TRBV7-2 and TRBJ1-4; weak D call: TRBD1 (5 bases). V lost 5 bases to trimming and J lost 1 base, with 11 bases between them. This CDR3 is 15 amino acids long. The germline CDR1 and CDR2 sequences are SGHTA and FQGNSA. CDR3 in DNA: TGTGCCAGCAGCGCTCAGGGTGGAACTAATGAAAAACTGTTTTTT. Amino acids: CASSAQGGTNEKLFF. Combining the CDR3 with reference TRBV7-2 and TRBJ1-4 gives the whole variable domain GAGVSQSPSNKVTEKGKDVELRCDPISGHTALYWYRQSLGQGLEFLIYFQGNSAPDKSGLPSDRFSAERTGGSVSTLTIQRTQQEDSAVYLCASSAQGGTNEKLFFGSGTQLSVL.

The rearrangement uses TRBV11-2 and TRBJ2-1; the match to TRBD2 covers 10 bases. The CDR3 sequence is 15 residues long. V lost 5 bases to trimming and J lost 5 bases; unmatched junction nucleotides: 6. Per the germline V gene, CDR1 is SGHAT and CDR2 is FQNNGV. CDR3 sequence (DNA): TGTGCCAGCAGCGGTGGACTAGCGGAAAACAATGAGCAGTTCTTC. This sequence encodes CASSGGLAENNEQFF.

The rearrangement links TRBV9 to TRBJ2-1; D may be TRBD2 (5 bases). This CDR3 is built from 14 residues. Germline CDR1 and CDR2: SGDLS and YYNGEE. V dropped 4 bases and J dropped 0 bases, with 8 bases sitting between them. The CDR3 DNA reads TGTGCCAGCAGCCCGGACTCCTCCTACAATGAGCAGTTCTTC. It translates to CASSPDSSYNEQFF.

The V and J genes are TRBV6-1 and TRBJ2-5, with unresolved D. This CDR3 has 13 amino acids. With 2 bases removed from V and 3 bases from J, the gap between germline ends came to 7 bases. Per germline, CDR1 MNHNS and CDR2 SASEGT. The CDR3 loop is CASSELDEETQYF. CDR3 DNA: TGTGCCAGCAGTGAATTGGACGAAGAGACCCAGTACTTC.

V gene TRBV19 combines with J gene TRBJ2-6; 7 bases agree with TRBD1. There are 19 residues in the CDR3. The trim removed 0 bases at V and 3 bases at J, leaving 11 bases unmatched. Germline V gene sequence: CDR1 LNHDA, CDR2 SQIVND (reference sequence). CDR3 residues: CASSIDGGQWRGGANVLTF. The CDR3 DNA reads TGTGCCAGTAGTATAGATGGGGGACAGTGGAGAGGTGGGGCCAACGTCCTGACTTTC.

About this clone: One end of the junction does not line up with germline, which may come from a read error. As DNA, the CDR3 is TGTGCCAGCAGCTTGTTTCAGACTAGCGGACACCGTTTT. Its translation: CASSLFQTSGHRF. The rearrangement links TRBV5-6 to TRBJ2-3; TRBD2 agrees at 9 bases. This CDR3 comprises 13 residues. Germline CDR1 reads SGHDT; CDR2 reads YYEEEE.

The V and J genes are TRBV5-8 and TRBJ2-5; TRBD2 aligns across 8 bases. The germline V gene has CDR1 SGHTS and CDR2 YDEGEE. The CDR3 consists of 16 residues. V shed 0 bases and J 4 bases; nucleotides not matched to a gene: 8. In DNA form, the CDR3 reads TGTGCCAGCAGCTTGGGAGCGGGAGTCTCACTAGAGACCCAGTACTTC. Translation: CASSLGAGVSLETQYF.

This sequence joins TRBV6-1 and TRBJ2-2; the D gene is possibly TRBD2 (5 bases). V gave up 2 bases and J gave up 4 bases, with 11 bases separating them. The length of the CDR3 is 15 residues. Germline loops: CDR1 MNHNS, CDR2 SASEGT. The CDR3, as DNA: TGTGCCAGCAGTGAATCGGAGGCGGTCACCGGGGAGCTGTTTTTT. It yields the protein CASSESEAVTGELFF.

The V gene is TRBV6-5, the J gene TRBJ2-3; 7 bases fit TRBD2. Germline V gene data show CDR1 as MNHEY and CDR2 as SVGAGI. V lost 2 bases and J lost 3; bases outside the gene matches: 8. This CDR3 has 16 amino acids. For the CDR3, the DNA is TGTGCCAGCAGTTACGAGAGGGAGGGCCGTACAGATACGCAGTATTTT. Amino acids: CASSYEREGRTDTQYF.

This chain joins TRBV19 and TRBJ2-1; possible D gene TRBD2, 5 bases. V was shortened by 3 bases and J by 7 bases, with 13 bases between the two germline ends. The CDR3 has 14 amino acids. CDR1 and CDR2 from the germline V gene are LNHDA and SQIVND (reference sequence). DNA of the CDR3: TGTGCCAGTAGTATTAACCTAGCTGTAAATGAGCAGTTCTTC. Protein product: CASSINLAVNEQFF. The full variable domain, with the rest looked up from reference TRBV19 and TRBJ2-1, is DGGITQSPKYLFRKEGQNVTLSCEQNLNHDAMYWYRQDPGQGLRLIYYSQIVNDFQKGDIAEGYSVSREKKESFPLTVTSAQKNPTAFYLCASSINLAVNEQFFGPGTRLTVL.

This clone turned up a few times. In DNA, the CDR3 is TGTGCCAGCAGCAAAAGCCGACAGGGCCTGAACGAGCAGTACTTC. It specifies CASSKSRQGLNEQYF. The chain recombines TRBV7-9 with TRBJ2-7; 7 nucleotides agree with TRBD1. The CDR3 is 15 amino acids. Germline-derived CDR1 and CDR2 are SEHNR and FQNEAQ (reference sequence). After removal of 5 bases from V and 5 bases from J, the junction contained 12 bases not matched to a gene. The full variable domain, its missing parts supplied by reference TRBV7-9 and TRBJ2-7, is DTGVSQNPRHKITKRGQNVTFRCDPISEHNRLYWYRQTLGQGPEFLTYFQNEAQLEKSRLLSDRFSAERPKGSFSTLEIQRTEQGDSAMYLCASSKSRQGLNEQYFGPGTRLTVT.

This chain links TRBV5-1 with TRBJ1-1; a weak D match, TRBD1 (6 bases). V lost 4 bases and J lost 0, with 13 bases in between. The germline V gene encodes CDR1 SGHRS and CDR2 YFSETQ. The length of the CDR3 is 15 residues. The CDR3 nucleotides are TGCGCCAGCAGCACAGAGGACAGTTTGAACACTGAAGCTTTCTTT. It specifies CASSTEDSLNTEAFF.

This clone was seen once. V usage is TRBV7-6 and J usage is TRBJ2-3, with D unresolved. V lost 1 base to trimming and J lost 6 bases, with 11 bases between them. This CDR3 region has 14 residues. Germline CDR1 and CDR2: SGHVS and FNYEAQ. CDR3 protein: CASSLVSGLDTQYF. CDR3 in DNA: TGTGCCAGCAGCTTAGTTTCTGGCTTGGATACGCAGTATTTT. The variable domain in full, with the rest retrieved from reference TRBV7-6 and TRBJ2-3, is GAGVSQSPRYKVTKRGQDVALRCDPISGHVSLYWYRQALGQGPEFLTYFNYEAQQDKSGLPNDRFSAERPEGSISTLTIQRTEQRDSAMYRCASSLVSGLDTQYFGPGTRLTVL.

This rearrangement joins TRBV2 to TRBJ2-7; 10 bases line up with TRBD1. With V trimmed by 6 bases and J by 4 bases, 0 bases remained unmatched. CDR1 is SNHLY, CDR2 FYNNEI, per germline. The CDR3 has 12 amino acids. The CDR3 sequence is CASRGQGYEQYF. The DNA for the CDR3 is TGTGCCAGCAGGGGACAGGGGTACGAGCAGTACTTC.